This T cell receptor beta chain was documented in a study of cytomegalovirus exposure and HLA in healthy donors (dated by TCRdb to the late 2010s). Regarding the study in general: According to an earlier analysis of several hundred of the donors, 200 million or so T cells yielded over 100 million unique TCR beta sequences and approximately 300 Gb of sequence data. To decide whether each TCR beta V gene segment behaved as functional or pseudogenic, an earlier analysis of some 600 of the donors relied on high-throughput TCR beta sequencing. In addition to the first cohort of 666 subjects, a separate validation cohort of 120 different subjects was used. Of the roughly 400 genotyped donors, approximately 83% fell in the genetic ancestry cluster associated with self-reported Caucasian donors. Donor age, sex, ethnicity and CMV serostatus were compiled together with the repertoire data. Every repertoire in the discovery cohort had been generated on one and the same sequencing platform. An early release covering 550 to 650 HLA-typed donors comprised about 300 gigabases of sequencing data and around 80 million unique TCR sequences. Across 300 to 400 genotyped donors of the cohort, an average of about 250,000 unique TCR beta nucleotide sequences per donor were sequenced, and roughly 20% of those sequences were non-productive. In the later analysis, no new phenotypic data were used to find candidate immune exposures; instead, reliance was placed on TCR beta sequences and their occurrence across donors. To predict cytomegalovirus infection status, the study combined high-throughput TCR immunosequencing, statistical association of individual TCRs with disease status, and machine learning. The T cell repertoires of around 730 subjects were profiled by immunosequencing and related to cytomegalovirus serostatus. In a later analysis, previously published TCR beta repertoires from 600 to 850 donors were re-analyzed and high-resolution HLA genotyping was added so that TCR occurrence patterns could be studied. The number of donors typed differed by locus, with roughly 620-640 for A, B, C, DRB1 and DQB1, around 560 for DQA1, about 610 for DPA1, and under 490 for DPB1. The aim of the study was to test whether cataloging public T cell receptors could identify signatures of past pathogen exposure. HLA typing covered class I and class II loci at four-digit resolution. Because of strong linkage in the cohort, roughly five DR-DQ haplotypes were treated as single units for association and clustering. In a later genetic analysis, genome-wide SNP genotypes for about 65% of the roughly 670 donors were used, and that subset was treated as a discovery cohort.

The CDR3 starts with the cysteine, ends with the phenylalanine, and has 13 residues. The kept DNA is CDR3 alone, 39 bases in frame from the first base. Compared with germline, V lacks 4 bases and J lacks 10 bases; bases without a gene match: 10. The CDR1 and CDR2 encoded by the germline V gene (reference sequence) are SGHNT and YYREEE. About this clone: The antigen it recognizes is unknown. It has no much larger one-base neighbor in the sample; base qualities were not kept.

The cohort was made up of approximately 700 healthy bone marrow donors. At the time of sampling, all cohort members were nominally healthy, though unrecorded immune exposures were likely present. The donor tested CMV seropositive and was one of the 289 seropositive cohort members. A peripheral blood sample was collected from each donor, and TCR beta sequencing was performed on peripheral blood mononuclear cells. The Qiagen DNeasy Blood Extraction Kit was used to extract genomic DNA from the blood cell samples. Libraries were constructed by the immunoSEQ multiplex PCR assay. For the multiplex PCR, a mixture combining 60 forward primers for TCR Vbeta segments and 13 reverse primers for TCR Jbeta segments was used. The CDR3 region of rearranged TCR beta genes was amplified from genomic DNA by a multiplex PCR assay. On the Illumina HiSeq System, the amplified TCR beta libraries were sequenced as 87-base-pair reads. For the original study's pipeline: In a later analysis, 77 million or so unique TCR beta chains were counted across the 500 to 850 repertoires, and approximately 9.9 million of these chains were shared by at least two donors. To remove PCR and sequencing errors, raw reads were error-corrected and collapsed into unique sequences using a nearest-neighbor algorithm that merged closely related sequences. V, D and J gene segments were assigned by aligning CDR3 sequences to IMGT reference sequences. For a sequence to be retained, at least a six-nucleotide match to both a V gene segment and a J gene segment was required. A rearrangement was called productive if the CDR3 had no stop codons and remained in frame with V and J, and every other rearrangement was called non-productive. CDR3 was defined by IMGT convention, running from the second conserved V-encoded cysteine to the conserved J-encoded phenylalanine. In an earlier analysis of just under 600 of the donors, sequences lacking an unambiguous match to a single V gene segment were excluded. An earlier analysis of some 610 of the donors called V segments functional above 56.7% productive rearrangements and segregating when the between-donor standard deviation exceeded 5%. A statistical classification framework was built for diagnosing cytomegalovirus status from the catalog of TCR beta chain sequences. In a later analysis, V and J genes were assigned by comparing TCR nucleotide sequences against IMGT/GENE-DB human TR gene sequences. A later analysis assigned CDR3 sequences and most-parsimonious VDJ recombination scenarios with the TCRdist pipeline. In a later analysis, each TCR beta chain was defined by its CDR3 amino acid sequence together with its V-gene family, and reads lacking a unique V-gene family were excluded. To address suspected cross-contamination and a sequencing artifact, a later analysis removed approximately 590 highly shared, low-generation-probability nucleotide sequences. For each public chain, a later analysis derived a clonal expansion index from normalized ranks of inferred template counts within each repertoire. A later analysis computed generation probabilities with a VDJ recombination model fitted to out-of-frame rearrangements, and checked the results against IGoR. A later analysis scored TCR-TCR, TCR-HLA and TCR-CMV co-occurrence with hypergeometric tests, applying a repertoire-size bias correction to TCR pairs. To estimate false discovery rates, a later analysis permuted the HLA or CMV assignments 20 times. In a later analysis, co-occurring TCRs were grouped using DBSCAN, and TCRdist sequence similarity was added for clustering within HLA-allele-positive subsets. Repertoires with fewer than 30,000 or more than 120,000 public chains were left out of co-occurrence clustering, as were about five repertoires with anomalous nucleotide sharing. TCRdb provides this immuneACCESS table in a form limited to in-frame rearrangements. Some clones are lacking; in checked studies, under half of them reflect an unresolved V gene, and why the rest are absent is not known. V, J and clone size derive from that table, while D and trimming were established from the DNA sequence. In this sample the table shows some 180,000 clones, 81% of which occur a single time. The ten largest clones capture approximately 3.6% of the sample.

What the research found in general, with its limitations: Because HLA typing was missing for some donors at each locus, association tests included only the typed subset. Compared with equally common non-associated chains, HLA-associated TCR beta chains in a later analysis were more clonally expanded and had lower generation probabilities. CMV serostatus was the only immune exposure information available for the cohort. A cluster of highly shared sequence variants was judged likely to represent a technical artifact of the sequencing pipeline. A later analysis found that TCR association rates varied across HLA loci, with DRB1 alleles showing the most associated TCRs and HLA-C alleles the fewest. In an earlier analysis of some 550 of the donors, most TCR beta V segments were observed in productive rearrangements about 90% or about 30% of the time, broadly matching IMGT annotations. According to a later genetic analysis, donors in an Asian-associated ancestry cluster had fewer N-insertions in productive TCRs than the approximately 690-donor mean. Because counts were too low, approximately 18 rarely observed V segments, including chromosome 9 orphons, were excluded from the earlier analysis of 500 to 700 of the donors. When HLA alleles, especially DR and DQ, strongly co-occurred, TCR associations were difficult to assign to individual alleles. The authors suggested that the approach could potentially be extended to other disease states and immunological phenotypes. Across donors, most TCR sequences were observed very rarely, whereas some public TCRs were present in many individuals. A further reported finding was that TCR beta sequences accurately predicted the HLA-A and HLA-B alleles for most subjects in the first cohort. Presence/absence analyses assumed roughly uniform sequencing depth across donors, an assumption that may not hold. Correlated functional status among segregating V segments might reflect linkage disequilibrium, but an unknown experimental factor could not be ruled out. In this cohort, only TCR beta chains were sequenced, and detectable features were limited by the absence of alpha or paired-chain data. In the study, around 150 TCR beta chains were listed as associated with cytomegalovirus. A few of the identified cytomegalovirus-associated TCR beta chains were confirmed in vitro to be specific for cytomegalovirus antigens. A later analysis reported that several top co-occurrence clusters appeared linked to parvovirus B19, influenza, CMV and Epstein-Barr virus. V-gene and J-gene trimming of TCR beta chains was associated with a missense DCLRE1C variant in a later genetic analysis, and the association was replicated in an independent cohort. The classifier was reported to diagnose cytomegalovirus status with high specificity and sensitivity in both the original cohort and the validation cohort. A later analysis associated approximately 17,000 TCR beta sequences with specific HLA alleles at a false discovery rate of 0.05. Because the 87-base-pair reads could not distinguish some IMGT-functional V segments, including TRBV6-2 and TRBV6-3, those segments were excluded. A later analysis found that most CMV-associated TCR beta chains appeared HLA-restricted, with HLA associations seemingly driven largely by CMV exposure.

The rearranged chain carries TRBV5-4 and TRBJ1-1; 7 central nucleotides agree with TRBD1. The receptor's source is a man between 40 and 49 years old in good health and CMV-seropositive. The sample taken for sequencing was PBMCs. Read as DNA, the sequence is TGTGCCAGCAGCCCTTACAGGGGCGGAGGAGCTTTCTTT. Its translation reads: CASSPYRGGGAFF.